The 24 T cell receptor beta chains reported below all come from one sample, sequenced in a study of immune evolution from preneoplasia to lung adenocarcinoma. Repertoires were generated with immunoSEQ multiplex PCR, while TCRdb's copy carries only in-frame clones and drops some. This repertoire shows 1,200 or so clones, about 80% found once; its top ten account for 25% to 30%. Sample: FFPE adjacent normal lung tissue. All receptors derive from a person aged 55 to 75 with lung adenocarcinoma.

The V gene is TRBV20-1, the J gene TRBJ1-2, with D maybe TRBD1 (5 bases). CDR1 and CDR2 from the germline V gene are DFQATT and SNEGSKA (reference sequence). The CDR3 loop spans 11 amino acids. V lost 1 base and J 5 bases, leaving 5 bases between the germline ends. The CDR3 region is CSARAGYGYTF. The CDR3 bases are TGCAGTGCTAGAGCAGGGTATGGCTACACCTTC.

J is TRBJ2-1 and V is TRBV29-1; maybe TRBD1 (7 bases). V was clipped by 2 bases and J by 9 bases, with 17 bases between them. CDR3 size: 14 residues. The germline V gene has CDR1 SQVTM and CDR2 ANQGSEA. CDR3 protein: CSVERRGRVGEQFF. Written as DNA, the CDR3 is TGCAGCGTTGAACGGAGGGGGCGCGTGGGTGAGCAGTTCTTC.

The CDR3 nucleotides are TGTGCCAGCAGCTTTTGGGACAGGCAAGAGACCCAGTACTTC. Translation: CASSFWDRQETQYF. V usage is TRBV5-4 and J usage is TRBJ2-5; 8 bases are shared with TRBD1. V shed 2 bases and J 2 bases; nucleotides not matched to a gene: 2. CDR3 size: 14 residues. The V gene's germline CDR1 is SGHNT and CDR2 YYREEE (reference sequence). The variable domain in full, with the rest retrieved from reference TRBV5-4 and TRBJ2-5, is ETGVTQSPTHLIKTRGQQVTLRCSSQSGHNTVSWYQQALGQGPQFIFQYYREEENGRGNFPPRFSGLQFPNYSSELNVNALELDDSALYLCASSFWDRQETQYFGPGTRLLVL.

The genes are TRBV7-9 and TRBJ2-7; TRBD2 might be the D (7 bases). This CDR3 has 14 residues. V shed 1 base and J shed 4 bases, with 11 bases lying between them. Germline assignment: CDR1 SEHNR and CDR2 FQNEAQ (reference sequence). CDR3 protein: CASSLEGGGYEQYF. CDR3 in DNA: TGTGCCAGCAGCTTAGAGGGGGGAGGGTACGAGCAGTACTTC.

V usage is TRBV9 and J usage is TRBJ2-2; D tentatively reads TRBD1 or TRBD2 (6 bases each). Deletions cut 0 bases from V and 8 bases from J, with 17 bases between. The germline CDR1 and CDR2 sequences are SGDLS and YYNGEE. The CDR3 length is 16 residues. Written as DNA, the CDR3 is TGTGCCAGCAGCGTAGATCGGGGGCCCGTGGGTGGGGAGCTGTTTTTT. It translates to CASSVDRGPVGGELFF. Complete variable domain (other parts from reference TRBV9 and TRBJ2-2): DSGVTQTPKHLITATGQRVTLRCSPRSGDLSVYWYQQSLDQGLQFLIQYYNGEERAKGNILERFSAQQFPDLHSELNLSSLELGDSALYFCASSVDRGPVGGELFFGEGSRLTVL.

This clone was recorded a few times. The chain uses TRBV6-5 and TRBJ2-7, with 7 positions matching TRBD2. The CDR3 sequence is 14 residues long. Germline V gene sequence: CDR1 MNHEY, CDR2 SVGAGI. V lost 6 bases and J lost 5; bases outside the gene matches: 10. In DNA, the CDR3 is TGTGCCAGCAGCCAATCGGAGGGAGGGCACGAGCAGTACTTC. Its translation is CASSQSEGGHEQYF.

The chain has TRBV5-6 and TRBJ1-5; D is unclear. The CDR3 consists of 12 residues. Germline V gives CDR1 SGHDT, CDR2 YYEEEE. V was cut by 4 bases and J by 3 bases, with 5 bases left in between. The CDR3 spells CASSRINQPQHF. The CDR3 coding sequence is TGTGCCAGCAGCCGGATCAATCAGCCCCAGCATTTT.

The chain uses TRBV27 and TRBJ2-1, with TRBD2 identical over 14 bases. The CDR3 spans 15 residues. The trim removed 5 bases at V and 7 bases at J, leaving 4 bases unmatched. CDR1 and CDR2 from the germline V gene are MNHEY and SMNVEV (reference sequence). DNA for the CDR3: TGTGCCAGCAGTCGGACTAGCGGGGGGATTAATGAGCAGTTCTTC. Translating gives CASSRTSGGINEQFF.

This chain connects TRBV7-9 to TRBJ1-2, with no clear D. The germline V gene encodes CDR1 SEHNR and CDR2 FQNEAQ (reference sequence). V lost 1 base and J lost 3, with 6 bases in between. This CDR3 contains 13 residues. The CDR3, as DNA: TGTGCCAGCAGCTTAGGTCAGGACTATGGCTACACCTTC. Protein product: CASSLGQDYGYTF.

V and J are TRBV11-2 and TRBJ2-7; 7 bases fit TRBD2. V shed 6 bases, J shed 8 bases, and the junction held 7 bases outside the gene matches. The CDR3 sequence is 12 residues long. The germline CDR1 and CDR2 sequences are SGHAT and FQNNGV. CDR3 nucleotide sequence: TGTGCCAGCAGATGGACTAGTAGGAAGCAGTACTTC. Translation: CASRWTSRKQYF.

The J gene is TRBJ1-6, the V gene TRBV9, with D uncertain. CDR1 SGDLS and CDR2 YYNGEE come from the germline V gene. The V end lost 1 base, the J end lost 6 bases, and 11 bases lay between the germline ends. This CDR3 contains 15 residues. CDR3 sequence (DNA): TGTGCCAGCAGCGTACTAGGCAGGATTAATTCACCCCTCCACTTT. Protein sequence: CASSVLGRINSPLHF. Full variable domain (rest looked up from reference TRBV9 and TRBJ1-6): DSGVTQTPKHLITATGQRVTLRCSPRSGDLSVYWYQQSLDQGLQFLIQYYNGEERAKGNILERFSAQQFPDLHSELNLSSLELGDSALYFCASSVLGRINSPLHFGNGTRLTVT.

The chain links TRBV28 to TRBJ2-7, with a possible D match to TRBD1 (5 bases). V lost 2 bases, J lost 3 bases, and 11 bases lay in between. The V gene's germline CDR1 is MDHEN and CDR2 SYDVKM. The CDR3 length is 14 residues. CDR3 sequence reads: CASSLGAGIYEQYF. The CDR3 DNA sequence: TGTGCCAGCAGTTTAGGGGCAGGGATCTACGAGCAGTACTTC.

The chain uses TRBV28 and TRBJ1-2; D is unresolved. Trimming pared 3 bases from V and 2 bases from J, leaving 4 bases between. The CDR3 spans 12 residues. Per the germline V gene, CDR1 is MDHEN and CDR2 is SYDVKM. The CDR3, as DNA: TGTGCCAGCAGTTTGACAAACTATGGCTACACCTTC. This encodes CASSLTNYGYTF.

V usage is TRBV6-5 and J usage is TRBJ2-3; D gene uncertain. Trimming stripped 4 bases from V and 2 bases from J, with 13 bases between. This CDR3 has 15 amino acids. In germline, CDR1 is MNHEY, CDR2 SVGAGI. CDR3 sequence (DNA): TGTGCCAGCAGTTTTGCCAGCGCGACCACAGATACGCAGTATTTT. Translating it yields CASSFASATTDTQYF.

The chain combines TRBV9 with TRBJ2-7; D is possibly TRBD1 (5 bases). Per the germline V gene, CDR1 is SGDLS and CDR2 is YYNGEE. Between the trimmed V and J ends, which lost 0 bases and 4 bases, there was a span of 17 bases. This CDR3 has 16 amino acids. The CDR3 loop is CASSVGGGRDRYEQYF. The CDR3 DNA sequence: TGTGCCAGCAGCGTAGGGGGCGGCAGGGATAGGTACGAGCAGTACTTC.

The CDR3 bases are TGTGCCAGCACCGGGACTAGCGGTACCTACGAGCAGTACTTC. It encodes CASTGTSGTYEQYF. The gene calls are TRBV7-9 and TRBJ2-7; TRBD2 matches at 11 bases. After removal of 7 bases from V and 2 bases from J, the junction contained 4 bases not matched to a gene. The CDR3 contains 14 residues. CDR1 is SEHNR, CDR2 FQNEAQ, per germline (reference sequence).

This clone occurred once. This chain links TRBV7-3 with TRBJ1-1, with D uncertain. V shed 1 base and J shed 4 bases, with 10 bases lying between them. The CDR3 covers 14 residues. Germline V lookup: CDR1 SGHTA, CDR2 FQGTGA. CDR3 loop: CASSLNPVGTEAFF. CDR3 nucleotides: TGTGCCAGCAGCTTAAATCCGGTGGGCACTGAAGCTTTCTTT.

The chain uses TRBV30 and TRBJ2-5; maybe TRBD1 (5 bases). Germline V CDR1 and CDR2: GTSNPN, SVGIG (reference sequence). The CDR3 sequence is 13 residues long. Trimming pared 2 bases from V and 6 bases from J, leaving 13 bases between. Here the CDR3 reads CAWSSQGLKTQYF. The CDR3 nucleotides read TGTGCCTGGAGTTCCCAGGGTTTAAAGACCCAGTACTTC. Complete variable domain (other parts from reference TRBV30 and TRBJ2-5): SQTIHQWPATLVQPVGSPLSLECTVEGTSNPNLYWYRQAAGRGLQLLFYSVGIGQISSEVPQNLSASRPQDRQFILSSKKLLLSDSGFYLCAWSSQGLKTQYFGPGTRLLVL.

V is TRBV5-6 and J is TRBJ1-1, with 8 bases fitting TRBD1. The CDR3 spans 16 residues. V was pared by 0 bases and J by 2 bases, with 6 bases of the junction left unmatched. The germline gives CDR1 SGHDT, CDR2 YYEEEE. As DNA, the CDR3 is TGTGCCAGCAGCTTGGTCGACAGGGGCCCAAACACTGAAGCTTTCTTT. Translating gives CASSLVDRGPNTEAFF.

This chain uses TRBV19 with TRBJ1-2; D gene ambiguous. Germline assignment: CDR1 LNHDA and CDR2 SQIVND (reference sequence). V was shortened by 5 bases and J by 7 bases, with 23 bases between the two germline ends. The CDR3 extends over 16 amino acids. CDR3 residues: CASSSGRPRGSIGYTF. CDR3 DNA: TGTGCCAGTAGTTCTGGCAGGCCCCGAGGATCTATTGGCTACACCTTC.

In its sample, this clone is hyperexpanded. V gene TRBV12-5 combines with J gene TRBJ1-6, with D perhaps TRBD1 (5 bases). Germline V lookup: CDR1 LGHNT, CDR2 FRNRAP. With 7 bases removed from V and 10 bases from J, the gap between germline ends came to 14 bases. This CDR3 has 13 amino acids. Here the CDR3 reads CASAWGVDSPLHF. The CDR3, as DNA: TGTGCTAGTGCCTGGGGGGTTGACTCACCCCTCCACTTT.

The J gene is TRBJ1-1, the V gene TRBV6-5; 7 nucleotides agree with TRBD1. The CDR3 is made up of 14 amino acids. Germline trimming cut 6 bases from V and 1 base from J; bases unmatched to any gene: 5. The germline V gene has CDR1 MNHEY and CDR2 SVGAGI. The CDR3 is CASSPGTANTEAFF. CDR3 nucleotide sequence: TGTGCCAGCAGCCCTGGGACAGCGAACACTGAAGCTTTCTTT.

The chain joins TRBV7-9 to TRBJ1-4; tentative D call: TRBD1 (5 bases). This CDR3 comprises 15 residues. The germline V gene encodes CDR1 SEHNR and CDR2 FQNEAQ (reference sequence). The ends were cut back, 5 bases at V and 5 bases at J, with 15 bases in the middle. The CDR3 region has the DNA TGTGCCAGCAGCGCGCGGGGGAGGGAGAATGAAAAACTGTTTTTT. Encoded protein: CASSARGRENEKLFF.

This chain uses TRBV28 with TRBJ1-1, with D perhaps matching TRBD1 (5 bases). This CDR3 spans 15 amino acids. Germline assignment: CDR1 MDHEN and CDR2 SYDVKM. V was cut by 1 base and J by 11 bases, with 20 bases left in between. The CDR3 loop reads CASSLYSSYGRAAFF. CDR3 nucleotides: TGTGCCAGCAGTTTATATTCGTCTTATGGCAGGGCTGCTTTCTTT.